These T cell receptor beta chains were read from a single sample in a study of CD8+ T cells in alopecia areata. TCRdb's table, derived via immunoSEQ multiplex PCR, lists solely in-frame clones and lacks some. The sample lists 95,000 to 150,000 clones; about 59% were seen once. Sample: CD4+ T cells sorted from blood, taken at week 4, from a patient treated with tofacitinib. Source of these receptors: a human donor with alopecia areata. Both conserved end residues are part of each CDR3. Clone size is stated in some rows and not others, as once, few, many or a class when expanded.

>TRBV30|TRBJ2-7|-
CAWSPSSTFYEQYF
>TRBV28|TRBJ2-1|-
CASSLRGGRRGEQFF
>TRBV5-1|TRBJ2-5|-
CASSPDSAGETQYF
>TRBV19|TRBJ2-4|-
CASIEQGGTNIQYF
>TRBV30|TRBJ2-1|-
CAWSVLAGVRNEQFF
>TRBV5-1|TRBJ2-3|-
CASSLVVRTDTQYF
>TRBV7-2|TRBJ2-1|few
CASSLVWQGNEQFF
>TRBV29-1|TRBJ1-2|-
CSVEDLPGGYTF
>TRBV7-3|TRBJ2-7|-
CASSLLPGGNYEQYF
>TRBV28|TRBJ1-1|few
CASSLDRVGVSRTEAFF
>TRBV28|TRBJ2-7|-
CASSSSSYEQYF
>TRBV5-1|TRBJ1-4|-
CASAPFGQGYEKLFF
>TRBV11-2|TRBJ2-2|-
CASSLDLKITGELFF
>TRBV5-6|TRBJ1-1|-
CASSLGTLNTEAFF
>TRBV6-8|TRBJ2-1|-
CASRRTTGREQFF
>TRBV5-4|TRBJ2-5|-
CASSLAGVEETQYF
>TRBV30|TRBJ2-1|-
CAWSGGVYNEQFF
>TRBV4-3|TRBJ2-5|-
CASSQEQGWEETQYF
>TRBV29-1|TRBJ1-1|-
CSVWPGTEAFF
>TRBV25-1|TRBJ2-3|few
CASSPQEGGTDTQYF
>TRBV7-9|TRBJ1-4|-
CASSLAEGAGKLFF
>TRBV5-6|TRBJ1-5|-
CASSLGRGLNQPQHF
>TRBV11-2|TRBJ2-7|few
CASSLRRDRAYEQYF
>TRBV5-4|TRBJ2-7|-
CASSARDGSYEQYF
>TRBV6-1|TRBJ1-2|-
CASSTDGFYGYTF
>TRBV28|TRBJ2-5|once
CASSSETQYF
>TRBV9|TRBJ2-1|-
CASTLMGNEQFF
>TRBV25-1|TRBJ2-7|-
CASSKPGQGRFEQYF
>TRBV19|TRBJ1-2|-
CASTDPGSQNYGYTF
>TRBV5-6|TRBJ1-2|few
CASSLSGTGQTYGYTF
>TRBV5-1|TRBJ1-2|few
CASSLDIGHYGYTF
>TRBV29-1|TRBJ2-6|-
CSVRATSGANVLTF
>TRBV29-1|TRBJ1-1|-
CSVVTGAVLNTEAFF
>TRBV7-3|TRBJ2-5|-
CASSSGWQETQYF
>TRBV15|TRBJ2-1|-
CATSRRGTSWNNEQFF
>TRBV2|TRBJ2-7|-
CASRPWDLYEQYF
>TRBV30|TRBJ2-3|-
CAWRTRDRVRTDTQYF
>TRBV29-1|TRBJ1-5|few
CSVQDRGNQPQHF
>TRBV5-1|TRBJ1-1|-
CASSWTRENTEAFF
>TRBV5-1|TRBJ2-7|-
CASSLDSGDRSYEQYF
>TRBV15|TRBJ2-6|-
CATRDSGANVLTF